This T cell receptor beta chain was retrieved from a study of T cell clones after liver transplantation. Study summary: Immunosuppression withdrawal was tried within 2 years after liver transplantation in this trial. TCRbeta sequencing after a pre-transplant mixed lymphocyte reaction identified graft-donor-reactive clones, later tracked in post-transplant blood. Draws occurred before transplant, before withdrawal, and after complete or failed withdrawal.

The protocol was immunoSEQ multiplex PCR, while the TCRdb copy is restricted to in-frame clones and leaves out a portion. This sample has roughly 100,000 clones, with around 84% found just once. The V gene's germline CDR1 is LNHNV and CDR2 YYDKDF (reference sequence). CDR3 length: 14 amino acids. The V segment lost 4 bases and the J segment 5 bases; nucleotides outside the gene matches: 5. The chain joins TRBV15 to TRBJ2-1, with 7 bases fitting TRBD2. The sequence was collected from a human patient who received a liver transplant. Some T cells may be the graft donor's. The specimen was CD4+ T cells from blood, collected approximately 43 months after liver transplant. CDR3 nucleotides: TGTGCCACCAGCATCCCGGGACTAAACAATGAGCAGTTCTTC. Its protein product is CATSIPGLNNEQFF. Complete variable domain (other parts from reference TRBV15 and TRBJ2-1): DAMVIQNPRYQVTQFGKPVTLSCSQTLNHNVMYWYQQKSSQAPKLLFHYYDKDFNNEADTPDNFQSRRPNTSFCFLDIRSPGLGDTAMYLCATSIPGLNNEQFFGPGTRLTVL.